This TCR beta chain was recorded in a study of vaccination and CD4 T cells after COVID-19. Only a few counts were recorded for this clonotype. Its target is not known. Treatment specified: approximately nine-day PBMC culture with coronavirus spike peptide pools or control peptides (ViraFEST assay). Before TCRs were sequenced, ViraFEST expanded antigen-specific T cells with peptide pools. The germline V and J ends were trimmed by 1 base and 2 bases, with 11 bases remaining between them. The CDR3 covers 15 residues. The germline gives CDR1 MGHDK, CDR2 SYGVNS. The assay that was used to sequence DNA from cultured CD4+ T cells was the Oncomine TCR Beta short-read assay. TCRdb processed the PCR reads anew with MiXCR; each CDR3 protein has one entry. The sample includes about 14,000 distinct CDR3 sequences, roughly a third seen only once; the top ten take roughly a tenth.

The TCR sequence derives from a human donor who had recovered from COVID-19. The sample here was CD4+ T cells from blood, cultured in vitro, taken after SARS-CoV-2 vaccination. This chain connects TRBV25-1 to TRBJ1-2, with D hard to call. CDR3 sequence reads: CASSESPDGNYGYTF. The CDR3 bases are TGTGCCAGCAGTGAATCCCCAGACGGAAACTATGGCTACACCTTC.